This TCR beta chain was identified during a study of shared clonotypes between healthy human individuals (dated by TCRdb to between 2020 and 2021). Regarding the research as a whole: Three men and two women, aged 18 to 49 years, made up the cohort. Per donor, three plates each were used for CD4 naive and CD4 memory, two for CD8 naive, and one for CD8 memory. Between about 0.85 and 9.5 billion PBMCs per donor were obtained by leukapheresis. To estimate repertoire size and how much clonotypes are shared between individuals, the study performed deep sequencing of blood TCR repertoires from a few healthy adults. Libraries were prepared and TCR repertoires were sequenced by different laboratories using diverse techniques, in order to increase sequencing depth and limit assay-specific biases.

Using the deep immunoSEQ assay, TCR CDR3 regions were amplified from genomic DNA by multiplex PCR. Extracted genomic DNA from each cell subset was spread evenly across all wells of several immunoSEQ 96-well plates, with each plate serving as a replicate. Each replicate PCR for sorted subsets received roughly 0.2 ug genomic DNA, equal to about 30,000 T cell genomes. Purified libraries were quantified with a Qubit 3.0 fluorometer, sized on a Bioanalyzer 2100, and re-quantified with the KAPA Library Quantification kit. Each immunoSEQ 96-well plate was sequenced on its own single-read 150-cycle Illumina NextSeq 550 flow cell. The published analysis was carried out like this. The immunoSEQ output contained only junctional sequences without quality scores, so filtering could not match that applied to full-length reads. To assign V/J genes and CDR3, sequences were annotated against IMGT germline references using PyIR, a Python wrapper for IgBLAST v1.9. Reads were removed for weak V/J assignments (E-value above 1e-6), missing CDR3, stop codons, out-of-frame junctions, or ambiguous translated residues. A V3J clonotype was defined by an identical inferred V gene, J gene, and CDR3 amino acid sequence. To compute the percentage overlap between repertoires, the number of shared unique clonotypes was divided by the size of the smaller repertoire. RTK rarefaction, the Chao1 estimator, and Recon v2.1 estimates of unobserved clonotypes were used to assess repertoire richness. Generation probabilities for all TCRbeta clonotypes obtained by the gDNA method from four donors were computed using OLGA. TCRdb mirrors the immuneACCESS table, restricted to in-frame sequences. Some clones are absent from its copies; in checked studies, under half trace to an unresolved V gene, and the reason for the others is unknown. D and trimming were read from the DNA, whereas the V and J calls and clone size are those reported in that table. The sample includes around 1.9 million clones, with under 95% observed a single time. 1.7% of the sample is in the top ten clones.

V and J lose 4 bases and 2 bases, and a span of 6 bases separates them. CDR1 SGHTS and CDR2 YDEGEE were looked up in the germline V gene. From the cysteine through the phenylalanine, the CDR3 covers 12 amino acids. CDR3 DNA only is kept here, 36 bases in frame from base 1. Findings and caveats that apply to the study as a whole: About 5% of naive CD4, roughly 3.5% of naive CD8, around 2.3% of memory CD4, and 0.4% of memory CD8 clonotypes were shared across a few donors. Only blood was sampled, and tissue TCR repertoires likely differ from those in blood. The small number of donors limited the genetic and exposure-history diversity represented. Higher generation probabilities were observed for clonotypes shared by all four sorted-subset donors than for non-shared clonotypes. Naive subsets generally had larger estimated clonotype richness than memory subsets did. Pairwise subsampling led to the expectation that sequencing depth would affect the degree of clonotype sharing among donors. Even with the large sequencing depth, rarefaction of the sorted-subset datasets indicated that sequencing was incomplete.

CD8 naive samples consisted of CD45RO-negative cells that were positively selected for CCR7, yielding a CD45RA+CCR7+ population without TemRA cells. Healthy HIV-negative adults with no recently reported acute infections or vaccinations were included as donors. Only Caucasian adults living in Nashville, Tennessee, USA were represented among the donors. After blood collection by leukapheresis, PBMCs were isolated using Ficoll-Histopaque density gradient centrifugation and then cryopreserved in the vapor phase of liquid nitrogen. Analytical flow cytometry was used to check the purity and quantity of each magnetically sorted T cell population. From each sorted fraction, genomic DNA was isolated and quantified by UV absorbance on a Nanodrop 2000c. Remarks on this clone: Which antigen it targets is not known. It has no much larger one-base neighbor in the sample; base qualities were not kept.

What was sequenced was naive CD8+ T cells from PBMCs. The cell subset or site label of this sample denotes: CD45RA+CCR7+. This TCR came from a man aged 18 to 29 in good health. Some clones in this sample may be carry-over from other donors' samples. The chain was built from TRBV5-8 and TRBJ1-1, with the D gene call left open. The CDR3 here reads CASSLRNTEAFF. The DNA sequence is TGTGCCAGCAGCCTTCGAAACACTGAAGCTTTCTTT.